Presented here are 12 T cell receptor beta chains from one specimen sequenced in a study of CD8 T cells in Susac syndrome. The RNA, about 0.45 to 1 ug, was put through reverse transcription using random hexamers. TCRdb processed the immunoSEQ multiplex PCR reads anew with MiXCR; each CDR3 protein has one entry. Seen here are 250,000 or so distinct CDR3 sequences, around 93% observed once, and the top ten hold about 0.07%. Sample: CD4+ T cells from PBMCs. The source of these receptors is a human donor with multiple sclerosis.

The chain combines TRBV7-2 with TRBJ1-5; weak D call: TRBD1 (5 bases). CDR3 length equals 16 residues. Looked up from germline, CDR1 is SGHTA and CDR2 is FQGNSA. V lost 5 bases and J lost 10, with 24 bases in between. The CDR3 DNA follows: TGTGCCAGCAGCCTCCGTTCCGGATTTCGTGGGGGACCCCAGCATTTT. This gives the protein CASSLRSGFRGGPQHF.

Only one count was recorded for this clonotype. The chain combines TRBV18 with TRBJ2-7; 12 bases are shared with TRBD2. V trimming: 6 bases; J trimming: 6 bases; junction bases outside the gene matches: 6. Germline assignment: CDR1 KGHSH and CDR2 LQKENI. The CDR3 covers 14 residues. CDR3 in amino acids: CASSLGLAGREQYV. The CDR3 region has the DNA TGTGCCAGCTCCCTCGGACTAGCGGGACGCGAGCAGTACGTC.

V usage is TRBV7-2 and J usage is TRBJ2-5; 8 bases fit TRBD1. The CDR3 is 15 amino acids. The germline V gene has CDR1 SGHTA and CDR2 FQGNSA. The junction had 8 bases not matched to a gene; V was cut back by 2 bases and J by 6 bases. In nucleotides, the CDR3 is TGTGCCAGCAGCTTAAGTCGCGGACAGGGACAGACCCAGTACTTC. It specifies CASSLSRGQGQTQYF.

CDR3: CSAETVKTGTSGASSYEQYF. Here the CDR3 DNA reads TGCAGTGCTGAAACGGTGAAAACCGGGACTAGCGGGGCTAGCTCCTACGAGCAGTACTTC. This chain joins TRBV20-1 and TRBJ2-7; 13 positions agree with TRBD2. With V trimmed by 5 bases and J by 0 bases, 19 bases remained unmatched. Germline CDR1 and CDR2: DFQATT and SNEGSKA (reference sequence). The CDR3 consists of 20 residues.

This chain uses TRBV6-1 with TRBJ1-4, with D perhaps TRBD1 (5 bases). This CDR3 comprises 14 residues. CDR1 is MNHNS and CDR2 is SASEGT in the germline V gene. The V end was cut by 10 bases, the J end by 7 bases, with 19 bases between. The CDR3 sequence is CATLRSGYGEKLFF. CDR3 nucleotides: TGTGCCACCCTAAGGTCAGGGTACGGTGAAAAACTGTTTTTT.

This rearrangement joins TRBV27 to TRBJ2-7; tentative D call: TRBD1 (6 bases). Germline lookup yields CDR1 MNHEY and CDR2 SMNVEV (reference sequence). Trimming took 6 bases from V and 2 from J, leaving 14 bases between them. This CDR3 comprises 14 residues. The CDR3 bases are TGTGCCAGCAGCCAAGGGACATTTCCCTACGAGCAGTACTTC. Its translation: CASSQGTFPYEQYF.

The V call is TRBV12-3 or TRBV12-4, the J call TRBJ1-2; D not certain. The V end lost 5 bases, the J end lost 0 bases, and 16 bases lay between the germline ends. The CDR3 contains 16 residues. For the CDR3, the DNA is TGTGCCAGCAGTCCCCTCCGGAAAGGACCTAACTATGGCTACACCTTC. It translates to CASSPLRKGPNYGYTF.

The rearrangement uses TRBV12-3 or TRBV12-4 and TRBJ1-2; unclear D gene. Trimming took 1 base from V and 1 from J, leaving 13 bases between them. This CDR3 has 16 amino acids. CDR3 sequence (DNA): TGTGCCAGCAGTTTAGTCCGATCGTGGGTTAACTATGGCTACACCTTC. Translation: CASSLVRSWVNYGYTF.

The rearrangement joins TRBV30 to TRBJ2-3; D is perhaps TRBD1 (5 bases). Germline-derived CDR1 and CDR2 are GTSNPN and SVGIG (reference sequence). This CDR3 is 13 amino acids long. The V and J ends lost 2 bases and 1 base respectively, with 7 bases between them. CDR3 bases: TGTGCCTGGAGTATGACAGGCACAGATACGCAGTATTTT. Amino acids: CAWSMTGTDTQYF.

This clonotype was picked up one time. The chain recombines TRBV5-4 with TRBJ2-1, with 7 bases lining up with TRBD2. The CDR3 loop spans 15 amino acids. V lost 7 bases, J lost 1 base, and 8 bases stayed unmatched. Looked up from germline, CDR1 is SGHNT and CDR2 is YYREEE (reference sequence). The CDR3 region is CASQGMGGSYNEQFF. In DNA, the CDR3 is TGTGCCAGCCAAGGTATGGGGGGGTCCTACAATGAGCAGTTCTTC.

This chain's CDR3 is CASSPLETQYF. CDR3 in DNA: TGTGCCAGCAGTCCCTTAGAGACCCAGTACTTC. This chain links TRBV12-3 or TRBV12-4 with TRBJ2-5, with D unresolved. This CDR3 is built from 11 residues. V was trimmed by 5 bases and J by 4 bases, leaving 5 bases between them.

The V and J genes are TRBV12-3 or TRBV12-4 and TRBJ1-2; no definite D call. The CDR3 length is 11 residues. Between the trimmed V and J ends, which lost 3 bases and 8 bases, there was a span of 7 bases. CDR3 region: CASSFLGGYTF. The CDR3, as DNA: TGTGCCAGCAGTTTCTTAGGAGGCTACACCTTC.